This is a list of T cell receptor beta chains from one sample in a study of blood T cell repertoires in COVID-19. Assay used: immunoSEQ multiplex PCR; TCRdb lists only in-frame clones, some missing. The data hold some 140,000 clones, with about 89% observed a single time. The sequenced sample consisted of peripheral blood. These receptors originate from a man aged 45-60 years with active or convalescent COVID-19. Both conserved end residues are part of each CDR3. The D gene is left open where the match is weak. Where a row states a size, it is once, few, many or the class of an expanded clone; other rows omit it.

j_call d_call v_call clone_size cdr3_aa cdr3_nt
TRBJ2-1 TRBD1 TRBV5-4 - CASSLAGTGGYNEQFF TGTGCCAGCAGCTTGGCCGGGACAGGGGGCTACAATGAGCAGTTCTTC
TRBJ2-7 TRBD2 TRBV10-3 - CARTGQRGIYEQYF TGTGCCAGAACCGGTCAGCGGGGTATCTACGAGCAGTACTTC
TRBJ2-7 - TRBV11-2 - CASSRTRDWRYEQYF TGTGCCAGCAGCCGAACCCGGGACTGGAGGTACGAGCAGTACTTC
TRBJ2-6 TRBD1 TRBV9 - CASSDDRGSSAGANVLTF TGTGCCAGCAGCGACGACAGGGGGTCGTCCGCTGGGGCCAACGTCCTGACTTTC
TRBJ2-7 TRBD1 TRBV6-5 - CASSYSIEPGGGEQYF TGTGCCAGCAGTTACTCGATCGAGCCAGGGGGCGGCGAGCAGTACTTC
TRBJ2-2 TRBD2 TRBV11-2 - CASSRISGGNGELFF TGTGCCAGCAGCCGCATTAGCGGGGGGAACGGGGAGCTGTTTTTT
TRBJ2-1 - TRBV7-8 - CASRLSYDGRGSYNEQFF TGTGCCAGCAGGCTGTCCTACGACGGTCGGGGCTCCTACAATGAGCAGTTCTTC
TRBJ1-1 TRBD1 TRBV3-1/TRBV3-2 few CASSQAGDRGLVNTEAFF TGTGCCAGCAGCCAAGCTGGGGACAGGGGTCTCGTGAACACTGAAGCTTTCTTT
TRBJ1-2 - TRBV6-5 - CASRMTENGYTF TGTGCCAGCAGGATGACAGAGAATGGCTACACCTTC
TRBJ1-5 - TRBV12-5 - CASGSGASFQPQHF TGTGCTAGTGGTTCAGGGGCGTCGTTTCAGCCCCAGCATTTT
TRBJ1-1 - TRBV9 - CASTWGVENTEAFF TGTGCCAGCACGTGGGGGGTGGAGAACACTGAAGCTTTCTTT
TRBJ2-3 - TRBV13 - CASSLDVGQTDTQYF TGTGCCAGCAGCTTAGATGTTGGACAGACAGATACGCAGTATTTT
TRBJ2-5 TRBD2 TRBV24-1 - CATSGSTSGVYETQYF TGTGCCACCAGTGGCTCTACTAGCGGGGTTTACGAGACCCAGTACTTC
TRBJ2-2 - TRBV14 - CASSQAYTGMTGELFF TGTGCCAGCAGCCAAGCTTATACAGGGATGACCGGGGAGCTGTTTTTT
TRBJ1-6 TRBD1 TRBV19 - CASSTDRGGDSPLHF TGTGCCAGTAGTACCGACAGGGGAGGAGATTCACCCCTCCACTTT
TRBJ2-7 TRBD2 TRBV20-1 - CSASPPSGSSYEQYF TGCAGTGCTAGTCCCCCCAGCGGGAGCTCCTACGAGCAGTACTTC
TRBJ1-5 - TRBV29-1 - CSVGHVNQPQHF TGCAGCGTTGGACATGTAAATCAGCCCCAGCATTTT
TRBJ2-2 TRBD1 TRBV18 - CASSPGTANTGELFF TGTGCCAGCTCACCCGGGACAGCGAACACCGGGGAGCTGTTTTTT
TRBJ2-1 TRBD2 TRBV7-8 - CASSFKTSSYNEQFF TGTGCCAGCAGCTTCAAGACTAGCAGCTACAATGAGCAGTTCTTC
TRBJ1-6 TRBD1 TRBV28 - CASSFRQGSSPLHF TGTGCCAGCAGTTTCAGACAGGGCAGTTCACCCCTCCACTTT
TRBJ1-3 - TRBV7-2 once CASSLDPSRNTIYF TGTGCCAGCAGCTTAGACCCATCCAGGAACACCATATATTTT
TRBJ2-1 TRBD2 TRBV30 many CAWMSYELAGGRSNEQFF TGTGCCTGGATGTCTTACGAGCTGGCGGGGGGGAGAAGCAATGAGCAGTTCTTC
TRBJ1-6 TRBD1 TRBV5-1 - CASSVTQGGINSPLHF TGCGCCAGCAGCGTGACACAGGGGGGTATTAATTCACCCCTCCACTTT
TRBJ2-5 TRBD2 TRBV9 - CASSVAGTSEETQYF TGTGCCAGCAGCGTAGCCGGGACTAGCGAAGAGACCCAGTACTTC
TRBJ2-7 TRBD1 TRBV6-5 - CASSSSGTVYEQYF TGTGCCAGCAGCTCCTCCGGGACAGTCTACGAGCAGTACTTC
TRBJ2-2 TRBD2 TRBV29-1 - CSVEGGRSTGELFF TGCAGCGTTGAGGGCGGGAGGAGCACCGGGGAGCTGTTTTTT
TRBJ2-5 TRBD1 TRBV5-1 - CASSPLGQGVLETQYF TGCGCCAGCAGCCCCTTGGGACAGGGGGTCCTGGAGACCCAGTACTTC
TRBJ1-3 - TRBV3-1/TRBV3-2 - CASSQDVGPGNTIYF TGTGCCAGCAGCCAAGATGTGGGGCCTGGAAACACCATATATTTT
TRBJ1-1 TRBD1 TRBV5-6 - CASRRTGVTEAFF TGTGCCAGCAGGCGGACAGGGGTCACTGAAGCTTTCTTT
TRBJ2-7 - TRBV11-2 - CASSLAQRGYEQYF TGTGCCAGCAGCTTAGCCCAAAGAGGGTACGAGCAGTACTTC
TRBJ2-3 TRBD1 TRBV18 - CASSSGTGVVIADTQYF TGTGCCAGCTCATCAGGGACAGGGGTGGTTATTGCTGATACGCAGTATTTT
TRBJ2-4 - TRBV12-3/TRBV12-4 - CASSRQENIQYF TGTGCCAGCAGCCGACAGGAAAACATTCAGTACTTC
TRBJ1-4 TRBD1 TRBV7-9 - CASSRGQEVEKLFF TGTGCCAGCAGCAGGGGACAGGAGGTTGAAAAACTGTTTTTT
TRBJ1-1 - TRBV19 - CASSIREARGVRAFF TGTGCCAGTAGTATACGGGAGGCCAGGGGAGTGAGAGCTTTCTTT
TRBJ2-7 TRBD1 TRBV19 - CASSIRQGGYEQYF TGTGCCAGTAGTATTAGACAGGGGGGCTACGAGCAGTACTTC
TRBJ1-2 TRBD1 TRBV7-2 few CASSIPPTGPYGYTF TGTGCCAGCAGCATACCACCGACAGGGCCCTATGGCTACACCTTC
TRBJ2-1 TRBD2 TRBV19 few CASRLGGAGYNEQFF TGTGCCAGCCGACTCGGGGGGGCCGGGTACAATGAGCAGTTCTTC
TRBJ1-4 - TRBV27 - CASSLTWGVQEKLFF TGTGCCAGCAGTTTGACCTGGGGGGTTCAGGAAAAACTGTTTTTT
TRBJ2-2 - TRBV7-2 - CASSLAGGTNTGELFF TGTGCCAGCAGCTTAGCTGGGGGGACGAACACCGGGGAGCTGTTTTTT
TRBJ2-2 - TRBV5-1 - CASSLTSPAGELFF TGCGCCAGCAGCTTGACTAGCCCGGCCGGGGAGCTGTTTTTT
TRBJ2-1 TRBD1 TRBV28 - CASTLGGTGSYNEQFF TGTGCCAGCACCCTCGGAGGGACAGGGTCCTACAATGAGCAGTTCTTC
TRBJ2-7 TRBD1 TRBV9 - CASSASTGGEQYF TGTGCCAGCAGCGCCTCTACAGGGGGCGAGCAGTACTTC
TRBJ1-1 - TRBV6-5 once CASIGVTEAFF TGTGCCAGCATCGGGGTCACTGAAGCTTTCTTT
TRBJ1-2 TRBD1 TRBV28 - CASRYRGEGYGYTF TGTGCCAGCAGGTACAGGGGAGAGGGATATGGCTACACCTTC
TRBJ1-4 TRBD1 TRBV27 - CASRPQGSNEKLFF TGTGCCAGCAGACCACAGGGGAGTAATGAAAAACTGTTTTTT
TRBJ2-7 TRBD1 TRBV13 - CASSFDRGPNYEQYF TGTGCCAGCAGCTTCGACAGGGGGCCGAACTACGAGCAGTACTTC
TRBJ2-1 TRBD1 TRBV28 - CASSFMDRGFYEQFF TGTGCCAGCAGTTTCATGGACAGGGGGTTCTATGAGCAGTTCTTC
TRBJ2-3 - TRBV9 - CASSVGTGPSTDTQYF TGTGCCAGCAGCGTAGGTACAGGCCCTAGCACAGATACGCAGTATTTT
TRBJ2-2 TRBD1 TRBV18 - CASSPLPVTGQGNTGELFF TGTGCCAGCTCACCACTTCCGGTTACAGGACAGGGTAACACCGGGGAGCTGTTTTTT
TRBJ1-1 - TRBV5-6 once CASSLGLEAFF TGTGCCAGCAGCTTGGGACTTGAAGCTTTCTTT
TRBJ2-7 TRBD2 TRBV7-8 - CASSLRTSSYEQYF TGTGCCAGCAGCCTAAGGACTAGCTCCTACGAGCAGTACTTC
TRBJ1-6 - TRBV24-1 - CATSEPGSYNSPLHF TGTGCCACCAGTGAGCCCGGGTCCTATAATTCACCCCTCCACTTT
TRBJ1-5 TRBD1 TRBV6-2/TRBV6-3 - CASSRRQGSDFGPQHF TGTGCCAGCAGTCGACGACAGGGCAGTGATTTCGGCCCCCAGCATTTT